The 7 T cell receptor beta chains given below trace back to one sample, sequenced in a study of response to subunit inactivated influenza vaccine. TCRdb independently ran MiXCR on the RT-PCR reads; one entry per CDR3 protein. The table records hundreds of thousands of distinct CDR3 sequences, over 25% of them present only once. The source material was CD4+ T cells sorted from PBMCs, sampled roughly 5 days after vaccination. Receptor source: a man in his forties or fifties who received an inactivated influenza vaccine.

The J gene is TRBJ1-6, the V gene TRBV7-2; possibly TRBD1 for D (5 bases). The CDR3 runs to 14 residues. Germline V lookup: CDR1 SGHTA, CDR2 FQGNSA. The V end was cut by 1 base, the J end by 9 bases, with 10 bases between. CDR3 bases: TGTGCCAGCAGCTTAGATGGGGGACCTTCACCCCTCCACTTT. Translation: CASSLDGGPSPLHF.

This clonotype was seen a handful of times. This chain connects TRBV2 to TRBJ2-1; 11 nucleotides agree with TRBD2. From germline, CDR1 is SNHLY and CDR2 FYNNEI. The CDR3 runs 14 residues. Trimming at V came to 2 bases and at J to 7 bases, leaving 1 base not matched to a gene. In DNA form, the CDR3 reads TGTGCCAGCAGTGAACTAGCGGGAGGTAATGAGCAGTTCTTC. As protein: CASSELAGGNEQFF.

The chain is built from TRBV20-1 and TRBJ2-1, with a possible D match to TRBD2 (7 bases). The length of the CDR3 is 15 residues. V was shortened by 4 bases and J by 3 bases, with 16 bases between the two germline ends. Germline CDR1 and CDR2: DFQATT and SNEGSKA (reference sequence). The CDR3 protein is CSAIHGGLGYNEQFF. Written as DNA, the CDR3 is TGCAGTGCTATACACGGGGGGCTCGGCTACAATGAGCAGTTCTTC.

This clonotype was found a few times. The chain links TRBV6-1 to TRBJ2-3, with D possibly being TRBD2 (6 bases). Germline V lookup: CDR1 MNHNS, CDR2 SASEGT. This CDR3 is built from 17 residues. With 6 bases removed from V and 0 bases from J, the gap between germline ends came to 19 bases. The CDR3 is CASSPPGLAMSTDTQYF. CDR3 nucleotides: TGTGCCAGCAGCCCACCGGGGCTAGCGATGAGCACAGATACGCAGTATTTT.

V and J are TRBV6-2 or TRBV6-3 and TRBJ1-5; the match to TRBD1 covers 9 bases. This CDR3 region has 17 residues. V was pared by 2 bases and J by 3 bases, with 8 bases of the junction left unmatched. The V gene's germline CDR1 is MNHEY and CDR2 SVGEGT. The CDR3, as DNA: TGTGCCAGCAGTTACGAGTACGGGACAGGGAACAATCAGCCCCAGCATTTT. Translated, it gives CASSYEYGTGNNQPQHF.

For this clonotype: A junction boundary mismatches the germline segment, possibly from a read error. The chain carries TRBV12-3 or TRBV12-4 and TRBJ2-3; no definite D call. This CDR3 comprises 16 residues. The CDR3 sequence is CASSLRQSESTDTLYF. CDR3 DNA sequence: TGTGCCAGCAGTCTCCGACAATCAGAAAGCACAGATACGCTGTATTTT.

The chain carries TRBV7-9 and TRBJ2-5; either TRBD1 or TRBD2 may fit D (6 bases each). Trimming removed 5 bases at V and 2 bases at J, with 12 bases between. The CDR3 sequence is 14 residues long. Per the germline V gene, CDR1 is SEHNR and CDR2 is FQNEAQ (reference sequence). The CDR3 is CASSTRGGQETQYF. CDR3 in DNA: TGTGCCAGCAGCACCAGGGGAGGACAAGAGACCCAGTACTTC.